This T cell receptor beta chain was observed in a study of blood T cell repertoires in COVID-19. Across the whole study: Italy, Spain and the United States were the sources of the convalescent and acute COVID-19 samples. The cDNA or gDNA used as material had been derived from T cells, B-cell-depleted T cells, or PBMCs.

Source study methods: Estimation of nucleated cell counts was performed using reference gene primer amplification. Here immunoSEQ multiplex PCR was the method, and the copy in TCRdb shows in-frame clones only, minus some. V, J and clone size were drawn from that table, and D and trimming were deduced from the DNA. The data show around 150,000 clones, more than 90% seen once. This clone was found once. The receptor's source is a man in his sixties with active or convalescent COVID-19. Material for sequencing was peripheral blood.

The chain's CDR3 is CATGTGADFTDTQYF. The CDR3 region has the DNA TGTGCCACAGGGACAGGGGCCGACTTCACAGATACGCAGTATTTT. The chain employs TRBV10-3 and TRBJ2-3; TRBD1 aligns across 10 bases. The CDR3 spans 15 residues. CDR1 is ENHRY and CDR2 is SYGVKD in the germline V gene. Trimming at V came to 10 bases and at J to 2 bases, leaving 9 bases not matched to a gene.